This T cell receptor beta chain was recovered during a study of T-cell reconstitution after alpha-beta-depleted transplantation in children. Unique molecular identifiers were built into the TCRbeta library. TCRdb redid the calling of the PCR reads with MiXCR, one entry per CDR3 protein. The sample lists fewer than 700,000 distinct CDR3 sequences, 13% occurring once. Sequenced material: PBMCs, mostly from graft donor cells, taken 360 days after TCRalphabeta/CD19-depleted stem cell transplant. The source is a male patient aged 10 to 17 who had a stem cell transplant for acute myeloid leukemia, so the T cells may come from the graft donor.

CDR3: CSAKLVRTSGLRTSYEQYF. As DNA, the CDR3 is TGCAGTGCTAAGTTGGTTCGGACTAGCGGGCTGCGTACCTCCTACGAGCAGTACTTC. The V call is TRBV20-1, the J call TRBJ2-7, with TRBD2 identical over 11 bases. Germline V gene lookup returns CDR1 DFQATT and CDR2 SNEGSKA (reference sequence). This CDR3 comprises 19 residues. V gave up 4 bases and J gave up 0 bases; unmatched junction bases: 17.